This T cell receptor beta chain is drawn from a study of ipilimumab plus nivolumab after autologous stem cell transplantation. Study summary: Median doses per patient: roughly five ipilimumab, under 10 nivolumab. Myeloma patients were high-risk transplant-naive or relapsed within 3 years of first autologous transplant. Overall study findings and caveats: Per the authors, repertoire, Treg and microbiota data justify further study.

Patients received nivolumab 3 mg/kg at weeks 1, 4, 7, 10, then fortnightly to week 26. Profiled with immunoSEQ multiplex PCR; TCRdb holds only in-frame clones, not every one. The sample has 8,000 to 10,000 clones; 65% to 80% are singletons. A note on this clone: Its antigen remains unidentified.

Germline assignment: CDR1 LNHDA and CDR2 SQIVND (reference sequence). The CDR3 totals 19 residues. V lost 4 bases, J lost 15 bases, and 22 bases stayed unmatched. The TCR was taken from a female donor with multiple myeloma. The rearrangement links TRBV19 to TRBJ2-2; 14 bases line up with TRBD2. Sequencing used PBMCs, obtained in a trial of ipilimumab plus nivolumab as post-transplant consolidation. CDR3 nucleotide sequence: TGTGCCAGTAGTAGGGGCATTTTGGGACTAGCGGGAGTAATCCCTGAGTTGTTTTTT. Translating gives CASSRGILGLAGVIPELFF.